Each of the 21 T cell receptor beta chains below was sequenced from the same sample in a study of T cell responses to AZD1222 COVID-19 vaccine. Method: immunoSEQ multiplex PCR; TCRdb's copy keeps in-frame clones and lacks some. This table has around 160,000 clones, approximately 89% appearing once. The specimen comprised peripheral blood, sampled on day 0 of AZD1222 vaccination. The receptor source for this set is an adult in good health.

This chain uses TRBV7-3 with TRBJ2-7; D is perhaps TRBD1 (6 bases). V was pared by 5 bases and J by 2 bases, with 19 bases between. Germline-derived CDR1 and CDR2 are SGHTA and FQGTGA. The CDR3 is 16 residues long. The CDR3 nucleotides read TGTGCCAGCAGCCCCCAACCCAGACAGGCCACCTACGAGCAGTACTTC. As protein: CASSPQPRQATYEQYF. Full variable domain (missing parts from reference TRBV7-3 and TRBJ2-7): GAGVSQTPSNKVTEKGKYVELRCDPISGHTALYWYRQSLGQGPEFLIYFQGTGAADDSGLPNDRFFAVRPEGSVSTLKIQRTERGDSAVYLCASSPQPRQATYEQYFGPGTRLTVT.

The chain has TRBV9 and TRBJ2-2, with TRBD2 identical over 8 bases. This CDR3 comprises 14 residues. The germline V gene encodes CDR1 SGDLS and CDR2 YYNGEE. Losses at the gene ends were 4 bases for V and 6 bases for J; bases not matched to a gene: 5. CDR3 bases: TGTGCCAGCAGCCCGGGACTAGGGGCCGGGGAGCTGTTTTTT. Its protein is CASSPGLGAGELFF.

V usage is TRBV5-4 and J usage is TRBJ1-2, with D perhaps TRBD1 (6 bases). Trimming cost V 5 bases and J 8 bases, with 25 bases left between them. The CDR3 consists of 16 residues. From germline, CDR1 is SGHNT and CDR2 YYREEE (reference sequence). The CDR3 coding sequence is TGTGCCAGCAGTAACCTAGGTGGGGGGCTAGCGGACGGCTACACCTTC. Its translation is CASSNLGGGLADGYTF.

The V call is TRBV15, the J call TRBJ1-1; TRBD1 matches at 7 bases. The germline V gene encodes CDR1 LNHNV and CDR2 YYDKDF (reference sequence). The CDR3 length is 13 residues. V was pared by 1 base and J by 11 bases, with 7 bases of the junction left unmatched. This CDR3 reads CATSRVQGDGAFF. Here the CDR3 DNA reads TGTGCCACCAGCAGAGTCCAGGGGGACGGGGCTTTCTTT.

The chain is built from TRBV7-9 and TRBJ1-1; no clear D gene. This CDR3 has 14 residues. The V end was cut by 3 bases, the J end by 1 base, with 9 bases between. Germline-derived CDR1 and CDR2 are SEHNR and FQNEAQ (reference sequence). CDR3 nucleotide sequence: TGTGCCAGCAGCTTTACAGCAGAGAACACTGAAGCTTTCTTT. Its translation is CASSFTAENTEAFF. Together with reference TRBV7-9 and TRBJ1-1, the CDR3 gives the full variable domain: DTGVSQNPRHKITKRGQNVTFRCDPISEHNRLYWYRQTLGQGPEFLTYFQNEAQLEKSRLLSDRFSAERPKGSFSTLEIQRTEQGDSAMYLCASSFTAENTEAFFGQGTRLTVV.

This clone has only one observation. The V call is TRBV5-1, the J call TRBJ2-3, with D uncertain. Trimming left V 0 bases short and J 6 bases short, with 5 bases between. The CDR3 is 12 residues long. CDR1 SGHRS and CDR2 YFSETQ come from the germline V gene. The DNA of the CDR3 is TGCGCCAGCAGCTTGGACCGGGATACGCAGTATTTT. Its translation is CASSLDRDTQYF.

This sequence joins TRBV6-5 and TRBJ1-1; D not certain. Per germline, CDR1 MNHEY and CDR2 SVGAGI. CDR3 length: 15 amino acids. Trimming pared 4 bases from V and 3 bases from J, leaving 15 bases between. The chain's CDR3 is CASSFSPSGDTEAFF. Written as DNA, the CDR3 is TGTGCCAGCAGTTTCTCCCCGAGTGGGGACACTGAAGCTTTCTTT.

The chain is built from TRBV5-1 and TRBJ1-1; no firm D call. Per germline, CDR1 SGHRS and CDR2 YFSETQ. The CDR3 extends over 14 amino acids. The V gene lost 0 bases and the J gene lost 4 bases, with 10 bases spanning the gap. Here the CDR3 DNA reads TGCGCCAGCAGCTTGGACAGCCCGGGCACTGAAGCTTTCTTT. This gives the protein CASSLDSPGTEAFF.

CDR3 in DNA: TGTGCCAGCAGCTTATTCCAGACAGGGGGCTACGAGCAGTACTTC. Translated: CASSLFQTGGYEQYF. The chain recombines TRBV7-2 with TRBJ2-7; 9 bases match TRBD1. The CDR3 runs to 15 residues. Germline V gene lookup returns CDR1 SGHTA and CDR2 FQGNSA. V gave up 2 bases and J gave up 3 bases; unmatched junction bases: 5.

In DNA, the CDR3 is TGTGCCAGCAGCTTGCCTCAGGGGAGCGGGGGTCGGGATACGCAGTATTTT. Its translation is CASSLPQGSGGRDTQYF. The chain has TRBV7-9 and TRBJ2-3, with 8 bases identical to TRBD2. CDR1 SEHNR and CDR2 FQNEAQ come from the germline V gene (reference sequence). V gave up 3 bases and J gave up 6 bases; unmatched junction bases: 14. CDR3 length: 17 amino acids.

The J gene is TRBJ2-3, the V gene TRBV18; 7 bases fit TRBD1. The J segment lost 2 bases and the V segment lost 1 base, leaving 6 bases of the junction unmatched. The CDR3 is made up of 16 amino acids. Looked up from germline, CDR1 is KGHSH and CDR2 is LQKENI. CDR3 in amino acids: CASSPLRDSYTDTQYF. CDR3 nucleotide sequence: TGTGCCAGCTCACCACTAAGGGACAGTTACACAGATACGCAGTATTTT.

This clone was picked up one time. This chain uses TRBV20-1 with TRBJ1-2; D gene unclear. The ends were cut back, 6 bases at V and 4 bases at J, with 6 bases in the middle. Germline CDR1 DFQATT, CDR2 SNEGSKA (reference sequence). This CDR3 comprises 10 residues. DNA for the CDR3: TGCAGTGCCCATGTCTATGGCTACACCTTC. This encodes CSAHVYGYTF.

This rearrangement joins TRBV27 to TRBJ1-2; 7 nucleotides match TRBD1. This CDR3 contains 17 residues. J gave up 4 bases and V 4 bases, and 15 bases lay outside the gene matches. Germline CDR1 MNHEY, CDR2 SMNVEV (reference sequence). DNA of the CDR3: TGTGCCAGCAGTTACGACAGGGAATCAGGGGCGTCCTATGGCTACACCTTC. Protein sequence: CASSYDRESGASYGYTF.

The V and J genes are TRBV27 and TRBJ1-2; a weak D match, TRBD1 (5 bases). Between the trimmed V and J ends, which lost 6 bases and 4 bases, there was a span of 12 bases. Per germline, CDR1 MNHEY and CDR2 SMNVEV (reference sequence). There are 13 residues in the CDR3. Here the CDR3 reads CASSSAGRYGYTF. In DNA, the CDR3 is TGTGCCAGCAGCTCGGCAGGGCGCTATGGCTACACCTTC.

CDR3 residues: CASSLQGATVGNTIYF. As DNA, the CDR3 is TGTGCCAGCAGTCTACAGGGGGCAACCGTTGGAAACACCATATATTTT. J is TRBJ1-3 and V is TRBV16; 9 bases align to TRBD1. J lost 3 bases, V lost 6 bases, and 9 bases had no gene match. The length of the CDR3 is 16 residues. Germline values: CDR1 KGHSY, CDR2 FQNENV.

This chain connects TRBV18 to TRBJ1-4; D uncertain. The V end lost 6 bases, the J end lost 8 bases, and 22 bases lay between the germline ends. The CDR3 is 16 amino acids. The germline V gene has CDR1 KGHSH and CDR2 LQKENI. DNA of the CDR3: TGTGCCAGCTCGCCCCCCCCCGTGGGCTCAATCGAAAAACTGTTTTTT. Protein sequence: CASSPPPVGSIEKLFF.

This chain joins TRBV6-5 and TRBJ1-2, with TRBD1 matching 7 bases. Germline lookup yields CDR1 MNHEY and CDR2 SVGAGI. V dropped 5 bases and J dropped 4; count of bases not matched to a gene: 4. CDR3 size: 13 residues. The CDR3 nucleotides are TGTGCCAGCAGTAGGGACAGACTCTATGGCTACACCTTC. Protein product: CASSRDRLYGYTF.

V gene TRBV28 combines with J gene TRBJ1-3; no reliable D call. V shed 7 bases and J shed 3 bases, with 4 bases lying between them. The CDR3 is 11 amino acids. CDR1 and CDR2 (germline): MDHEN, SYDVKM. The CDR3 bases are TGTGCCAGCAACAGTGGAAACACCATATATTTT. Amino acid sequence: CASNSGNTIYF.

The chain uses TRBV5-1 and TRBJ2-1; D ambiguous. Trimming left V 3 bases short and J 2 bases short, with 15 bases between. The CDR3 spans 16 residues. Germline V gene sequence: CDR1 SGHRS, CDR2 YFSETQ. In DNA, the CDR3 is TGCGCCAGCAGCTCCCTCCCGGCGTCTACCTACAATGAGCAGTTCTTC. Its translation: CASSSLPASTYNEQFF.

This chain links TRBV28 with TRBJ1-1; tentatively, D is TRBD1 (5 bases). The V gene lost 10 bases and the J gene lost 8 bases, with 17 bases spanning the gap. Germline V lookup: CDR1 MDHEN, CDR2 SYDVKM. This CDR3 region has 12 residues. The CDR3 sequence: CATKAGDGEAFF. CDR3 nucleotide sequence: TGTGCCACCAAGGCGGGGGATGGAGAAGCTTTCTTT.

The V call is TRBV7-2, the J call TRBJ1-1; 7 bases are shared with TRBD1. V was pared by 3 bases and J by 2 bases, with 3 bases of the junction left unmatched. Per the germline V gene, CDR1 is SGHTA and CDR2 is FQGNSA. This CDR3 is 14 amino acids long. The CDR3 loop reads CASSFRDSNTEAFF. Here the CDR3 DNA reads TGTGCCAGCAGCTTTCGGGACAGCAACACTGAAGCTTTCTTT.